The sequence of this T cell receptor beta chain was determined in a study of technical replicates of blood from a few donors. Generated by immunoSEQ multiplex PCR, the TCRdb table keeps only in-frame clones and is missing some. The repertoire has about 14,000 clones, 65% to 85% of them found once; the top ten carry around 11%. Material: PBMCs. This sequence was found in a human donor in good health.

The CDR3 is CASSPSGTGVHEQYF. CDR3 DNA sequence: TGTGCCAGCTCACCCTCGGGGACAGGGGTCCACGAGCAGTACTTC. This chain connects TRBV18 to TRBJ2-7; 10 bases are shared with TRBD1. CDR1 and CDR2 from the germline V gene are KGHSH and LQKENI. J was trimmed by 5 bases and V by 3 bases; bases with no gene match: 7. This CDR3 is built from 15 residues. Full variable domain (missing parts from reference TRBV18 and TRBJ2-7): NAGVMQNPRHLVRRRGQEARLRCSPMKGHSHVYWYRQLPEEGLKFMVYLQKENIIDESGMPKERFSAEFPKEGPSILRIQQVVRGDSAAYFCASSPSGTGVHEQYFGPGTRLTVT.